The 28 T cell receptor beta chains reported below all come from one sample, sequenced in a study of CD8+ T cells in alopecia areata. TCR sequencing used cDNA made by reverse transcription of extracted RNA. Produced via immunoSEQ multiplex PCR; TCRdb's table is partial and in-frame only. The table includes tens of thousands of clones, around 96% detected once. This specimen consisted of CD8+ T cells sorted from blood, obtained at week 0. These receptors all come from a human donor with alopecia areata.

The rearrangement links TRBV15 to TRBJ2-7; 7 bases align to TRBD2. The CDR3 runs 14 residues. Germline V lookup: CDR1 LNHNV, CDR2 YYDKDF (reference sequence). V was clipped by 0 bases and J by 3 bases; unmatched bases: 2. CDR3 nucleotides: TGTGCCACCAGCAGAGATAAGCGGGGCTACGAGCAGTACTTC. Translation: CATSRDKRGYEQYF.

The chain's CDR3 is CASSLVVARGNEQFF. The CDR3 nucleotides are TGTGCCAGCAGCTTAGTGGTAGCGAGGGGGAATGAGCAGTTCTTC. The V and J genes are TRBV7-6 and TRBJ2-1; D is perhaps TRBD1 (6 bases). This CDR3 contains 15 residues. From germline, CDR1 is SGHVS and CDR2 FNYEAQ. V was clipped by 1 base and J by 7 bases, with 14 bases between them.

V and J are TRBV4-3 and TRBJ2-5; weak D call: TRBD1 (7 bases). CDR3 length equals 14 residues. V dropped 4 bases and J dropped 4 bases, with 13 bases sitting between them. Per the germline V gene, CDR1 is LGHNA and CDR2 is YSLEER. CDR3 sequence (DNA): TGCGCCAGCAGCCGGTACCAGGGGGGAGAGACCCAGTACTTC. Amino acids: CASSRYQGGETQYF.

J is TRBJ2-2 and V is TRBV29-1; tentatively, D is TRBD1 (6 bases). Germline lookup yields CDR1 SQVTM and CDR2 ANQGSEA. The ends were cut back, 5 bases at V and 6 bases at J, with 7 bases in the middle. CDR3 length: 11 residues. CDR3 nucleotides: TGCAGCGTTTACAGGGCCGGGGAGCTGTTTTTT. Protein product: CSVYRAGELFF.

This sequence joins TRBV10-3 and TRBJ1-6, with 7 bases lining up with TRBD1. Germline CDR1 is ENHRY and CDR2 is SYGVKD. V was pared by 2 bases and J by 10 bases, with 11 bases of the junction left unmatched. This CDR3 is 16 amino acids long. CDR3 loop: CAISEPTTGKSSPLHF. The CDR3, as DNA: TGTGCCATCAGTGAGCCGACGACAGGGAAATCGTCACCCCTCCACTTT.

The chain links TRBV6-6 to TRBJ2-3; TRBD1 aligns across 11 bases. CDR3 length: 16 residues. CDR1 and CDR2 (germline): MNHNY, SVGAGI (reference sequence). Germline trimming cut 6 bases from V and 5 bases from J; bases unmatched to any gene: 10. As DNA, the CDR3 is TGTGCCAGCAGCAGAGGGACAGGGGGTTTACGAGATACGCAGTATTTT. Translating gives CASSRGTGGLRDTQYF.

The chain uses TRBV7-9 and TRBJ2-7; weak D call: TRBD2 (6 bases). Trimming took 7 bases from V and 5 from J, leaving 12 bases between them. The CDR3 has 12 residues. Germline V CDR1 and CDR2: SEHNR, FQNEAQ (reference sequence). CDR3: CASNQGGHEQYF. The CDR3 DNA reads as TGTGCCAGCAACCAGGGAGGCCACGAGCAGTACTTC.

The chain combines TRBV4-1 with TRBJ1-2; D might be TRBD1 (5 bases). V lost 1 base, J lost 3 bases, and 9 bases lay in between. This CDR3 contains 14 residues. Germline V gives CDR1 MGHRA, CDR2 YSYEKL. This CDR3 is CASSQVTGDYGYTF. In DNA form, the CDR3 reads TGCGCCAGCAGCCAAGTCACAGGCGACTATGGCTACACCTTC.

DNA for the CDR3: TGCGCCAGCAGCCAAGCTAGGGGGGATCAGCCCCAGCATTTT. This encodes CASSQARGDQPQHF. The chain carries TRBV4-1 and TRBJ1-5; D may be TRBD1 (6 bases). The germline gives CDR1 MGHRA, CDR2 YSYEKL. The V end was cut by 1 base, the J end by 5 bases, with 9 bases between. This CDR3 contains 14 residues.

J is TRBJ2-1 and V is TRBV23-1, with D perhaps TRBD2 (5 bases). TRBV23-1 is an ORF, with its function uncertain. V dropped 4 bases and J dropped 0 bases, with 19 bases sitting between them. The CDR3 contains 18 residues. CDR3 loop: CASSPREGSLSSYNEQFF. The CDR3 bases are TGCGCCAGCAGTCCCCGGGAAGGGTCTCTAAGCTCCTACAATGAGCAGTTCTTC.

This clone was recorded only once. The chain is built from TRBV11-2 and TRBJ2-7, with 14 positions matching TRBD2. The V and J ends lost 1 base and 1 base, in that order; junction bases with no gene match: 6. CDR3 length: 18 amino acids. The germline CDR1 and CDR2 sequences are SGHAT and FQNNGV. In DNA form, the CDR3 reads TGTGCCAGCAGCTTAGGTGGACTAGCGGGGGGACATTCCTACGAGCAGTACTTC. Residues: CASSLGGLAGGHSYEQYF.

The chain combines TRBV4-2 with TRBJ1-2; 7 bases align to TRBD1. Trimming cost V 2 bases and J 8 bases; bases outside gene matches: 8. This CDR3 is built from 14 residues. CDR1 is LGHNA and CDR2 is YNFKEQ in the germline V gene. CDR3 bases: TGTGCCAGCAGCCAACCGACAGGGATTTGGGGCTACACCTTC. Its translation is CASSQPTGIWGYTF.

The gene calls are TRBV6-5 and TRBJ1-1; 11 positions match TRBD1. The CDR3 loop spans 14 amino acids. J gave up 4 bases and V 4 bases, and 2 bases lay outside the gene matches. The germline V gene has CDR1 MNHEY and CDR2 SVGAGI. The CDR3: CASSWGTGGTEAFF. DNA for the CDR3: TGTGCCAGCAGTTGGGGGACAGGGGGCACTGAAGCTTTCTTT.

The gene calls are TRBV5-1 and TRBJ2-7, with D perhaps matching TRBD1 (6 bases). CDR1 and CDR2 (germline): SGHRS, YFSETQ. The V end was cut by 2 bases, the J end by 6 bases, with 9 bases between. There are 12 residues in the CDR3. DNA for the CDR3: TGCGCCAGCAGCTTACAGGGAAGCGAGCAGTACTTC. The encoded protein is CASSLQGSEQYF.

The rearrangement uses TRBV4-1 and TRBJ2-3; unclear D gene. CDR1 and CDR2 from the germline V gene are MGHRA and YSYEKL. The CDR3 runs 13 residues. Trimming removed 2 bases from V and 5 bases from J, with 8 bases in between. The CDR3 nucleotides read TGCGCCAGCAGCCAATTGCCCCAAGATACGCAGTATTTT. It yields the protein CASSQLPQDTQYF.

The gene calls are TRBV6-5 and TRBJ2-3, with TRBD2 matching 7 bases. J was trimmed by 5 bases and V by 10 bases; bases with no gene match: 9. Germline lookup yields CDR1 MNHEY and CDR2 SVGAGI. The CDR3 spans 13 residues. CDR3: CATELWGGDTQYF. Written as DNA, the CDR3 is TGTGCCACCGAGCTCTGGGGGGGAGATACGCAGTATTTT.

V and J are TRBV27 and TRBJ2-3; TRBD2 matches at 10 bases. The ends lost 5 bases at V and 5 bases at J; junction bases unmatched: 7. In germline, CDR1 is MNHEY, CDR2 SMNVEV (reference sequence). This CDR3 comprises 15 residues. The CDR3, as DNA: TGTGCCAGCAGTCGCAGCGGGGGGGCAGGAGATACGCAGTATTTT. Residues: CASSRSGGAGDTQYF.

The rearrangement joins TRBV7-2 to TRBJ1-5, with no clear D. V gave up 5 bases and J gave up 0 bases, with 11 bases separating them. CDR3 length equals 15 residues. The V gene's germline CDR1 is SGHTA and CDR2 FQGNSA. The CDR3 loop is CASSPRTHSNQPQHF. The DNA of the CDR3 is TGTGCCAGCAGCCCAAGAACGCATAGCAATCAGCCCCAGCATTTT.

The rearrangement uses TRBV5-6 and TRBJ1-1; TRBD1 might be the D (6 bases). The CDR3 has 14 amino acids. Germline CDR1 SGHDT, CDR2 YYEEEE. The ends were cut back, 4 bases at V and 6 bases at J, with 16 bases in the middle. DNA of the CDR3: TGTGCCAGCAGCGTCGACAGGCGAGGGGCTGAAGCTTTCTTT. It yields the protein CASSVDRRGAEAFF. The whole variable domain, filled in from reference TRBV5-6 and TRBJ1-1, reads DAGVTQSPTHLIKTRGQQVTLRCSPKSGHDTVSWYQQALGQGPQFIFQYYEEEERQRGNFPDRFSGHQFPNYSSELNVNALLLGDSALYLCASSVDRRGAEAFFGQGTRLTVV.

This chain uses TRBV7-2 with TRBJ2-2, with D possibly matching TRBD2 (6 bases). Germline assignment: CDR1 SGHTA and CDR2 FQGNSA. The CDR3 extends over 18 amino acids. V lost 5 bases and J lost 0, with 19 bases in between. CDR3 in DNA: TGTGCCAGCAGCCCCCGAGCCCAGGACTACACGAACACCGGGGAGCTGTTTTTT. This codes for CASSPRAQDYTNTGELFF.

V usage is TRBV7-2 and J usage is TRBJ1-1; TRBD1 is a possible D gene (5 bases). V lost 4 bases, J lost 2 bases, and 23 bases lay in between. This CDR3 spans 18 amino acids. Germline assignment: CDR1 SGHTA and CDR2 FQGNSA. The CDR3 protein is CASSYHRRSQGRNTEAFF. CDR3 nucleotides: TGTGCCAGCAGCTATCACCGCCGGAGCCAGGGTCGAAACACTGAAGCTTTCTTT.

CDR3 nucleotide sequence: TGTGCCAGCAGCCAATGGGGATCGGGAAACACCATATATTTT. This codes for CASSQWGSGNTIYF. This chain links TRBV4-2 with TRBJ1-3; D remains ambiguous. This CDR3 spans 14 amino acids. V lost 2 bases to trimming and J lost 4 bases, with 9 bases between them. Germline V gene lookup returns CDR1 LGHNA and CDR2 YNFKEQ.

The chain uses TRBV11-2 and TRBJ1-6, with D unresolved. V dropped 0 bases and J dropped 6 bases, with 15 bases sitting between them. The CDR3 covers 17 residues. Germline CDR1 SGHAT, CDR2 FQNNGV. CDR3 sequence: CASSLDQRAYPNSPLHF. As DNA, the CDR3 is TGTGCCAGCAGCTTAGATCAAAGGGCATACCCTAATTCACCCCTCCACTTT.

The rearrangement joins TRBV25-1 to TRBJ1-2, with 8 bases aligning to TRBD1. CDR1 MGHDK and CDR2 SYGVNS come from the germline V gene. V shed 4 bases and J 2 bases; nucleotides not matched to a gene: 3. The CDR3 totals 14 residues. The CDR3 protein is CASSVDRENYGYTF. CDR3 DNA sequence: TGTGCCAGCAGTGTGGACAGGGAAAACTATGGCTACACCTTC.

This clone was recorded a few times. This chain uses TRBV5-1 with TRBJ1-6; D call uncertain. The CDR3 runs to 14 residues. The germline V gene has CDR1 SGHRS and CDR2 YFSETQ. Trimming stripped 1 base from V and 10 bases from J, with 12 bases between. This CDR3 is CASSLKGEKSPLHF. As DNA, the CDR3 is TGCGCCAGCAGCTTGAAGGGTGAAAAATCACCCCTCCACTTT.

The chain employs TRBV29-1 and TRBJ2-7; 8 nucleotides align to TRBD2. The germline V gene has CDR1 SQVTM and CDR2 ANQGSEA. The CDR3 is 13 residues long. V lost 5 bases, J lost 2 bases, and 5 bases stayed unmatched. Written as DNA, the CDR3 is TGCAGCGTTTTCGGACTAGCCGCCTACGAGCAGTACTTC. Protein product: CSVFGLAAYEQYF.

The chain recombines TRBV19 with TRBJ2-1, with 8 bases aligning to TRBD1. CDR1 and CDR2 (germline): LNHDA, SQIVND (reference sequence). The CDR3 has 13 residues. Losses at the gene ends were 6 bases for V and 8 bases for J; bases not matched to a gene: 6. DNA for the CDR3: TGTGCCAGTAGCGCACAGGGGGTCTATGAGCAGTTCTTC. This gives the protein CASSAQGVYEQFF.

The chain recombines TRBV11-3 with TRBJ2-7; TRBD1 aligns across 7 bases. The CDR3 has 14 residues. Germline values: CDR1 SGHNT, CDR2 YENEEA. V was clipped by 4 bases and J by 6 bases; unmatched bases: 9. CDR3 region: CASSSRQGTREQYF. DNA of the CDR3: TGTGCCAGCAGCTCGAGACAGGGAACCCGCGAGCAGTACTTC.